This T cell receptor beta chain is drawn from a study of T cell repertoires in cytomegalovirus infection. As for the study in general: Public TCR beta signatures marked donors with CMV infection and the matching HLA.

TCRdb itself ran the reads through MiXCR, one entry per CDR3 protein. The sample records about 920,000 distinct CDR3 sequences, roughly 30% being singletons. Concerning this clonotype itself: Its specificity is unknown.

The CDR3 loop spans 14 amino acids. Between the trimmed V and J ends, which lost 2 bases and 9 bases, there was a span of 15 bases. Germline loops: CDR1 SGHAT, CDR2 FQDESV (reference sequence). The material sequenced was cultured CD8+ T cells from PBMCs, taken from culture after CMV antigen stimulation. The TCR was taken from a human donor in good health (CMV status not recorded). Some clones in this sample may be carry-over from other donors' samples. The chain combines TRBV11-1 with TRBJ2-3; D assignment may be TRBD1 or TRBD2 (6 bases each). The CDR3 DNA is TGTGCCAGCAGCTTAACGGGGGCCGCGGGAACGCAGTATTTT. This sequence encodes CASSLTGAAGTQYF.